The present entry profiles one TCR beta chain with its context. The antigen is not known. Other DNA sequences from this sample encode an identical CDR3 as well. The source of the sample is a study of shared clonotypes between healthy human individuals. CD4+ cells were split into CD45RA+ naive and CD45RA-negative memory subsets. The CDR3 is 15 residues long. The J segment lost 4 bases and the V segment lost 4 bases, leaving 5 bases of the junction unmatched. From germline, CDR1 is SGHRS and CDR2 YFSETQ. Deep was the level at which the assay was run. Profiled with immunoSEQ multiplex PCR; TCRdb holds only in-frame clones, not every one. The sample shows some 2,100,000 clones, approximately 96% of them seen only once. General study findings and limits: Some clonotypes were shared by all four sorted-subset donors, while others were not shared. The non-shared ones had lower generation probabilities than the shared ones.

Sequenced sample: naive CD4+ T cells sorted from blood. The sample's subset: CD45RA+ positively selected. This TCR derives from a man aged 18-30 years in good health. The chain recombines TRBV5-1 with TRBJ2-7, with TRBD2 matching over 13 bases. The CDR3: CASSPWTSGGYEQYF. The CDR3 coding sequence is TGCGCCAGCAGCCCATGGACTAGCGGGGGATACGAGCAGTACTTC.